Following are 10 T cell receptor beta chains from one sample sequenced in a study of OX40 agonist ivuxolimab in advanced cancers. The protocol was immunoSEQ multiplex PCR, while the TCRdb copy is restricted to in-frame clones and leaves out a portion. This table has 95,000 to 150,000 clones, about 93% appearing once. The specimen comprised CD4+ or CD8+ T cells sorted from blood, sampled in a trial of the OX40 agonist ivuxolimab. The receptors here all came from an adult with an advanced solid tumor such as melanoma, head and neck, liver or kidney cancer.

The table lists this clone with a count of one. V is TRBV7-2 and J is TRBJ2-5; TRBD2 matches at 13 bases. CDR3 length: 16 residues. Trimming at V came to 4 bases and at J to 2 bases, leaving 4 bases not matched to a gene. Germline lookup yields CDR1 SGHTA and CDR2 FQGNSA. The CDR3 spells CASSWGLAGRQETQYF. The DNA for the CDR3 is TGTGCCAGCAGCTGGGGACTAGCGGGGCGACAAGAGACCCAGTACTTC.

The CDR3 sequence is CASSSRLAGGLAGELFF. DNA of the CDR3: TGTGCCAGCAGCTCAAGACTAGCGGGAGGGCTTGCCGGGGAGCTGTTTTTT. The genes are TRBV11-3 and TRBJ2-2; 14 nucleotides align to TRBD2. The V gene end was trimmed by 4 bases and the J gene end by 6 bases; junction bases not matched to a gene: 7. Germline CDR1 reads SGHNT; CDR2 reads YENEEA. This CDR3 contains 17 residues.

This chain joins TRBV28 and TRBJ2-1; maybe TRBD2 (5 bases). CDR1 and CDR2 (germline): MDHEN, SYDVKM. Deletions cut 6 bases from V and 4 bases from J, with 16 bases between. This CDR3 has 15 residues. The CDR3 bases are TGTGCCAGCAGGGTGCAGCCGGCGGGTTACAATGAGCAGTTCTTC. Protein product: CASRVQPAGYNEQFF.

In regard to this clone: Other DNA sequences in this specimen translate into the identical CDR3. This rearrangement joins TRBV7-7 to TRBJ2-3; D is ambiguous. Trimming shortened V by 1 base and J by 0 bases, and 8 bases separated the two germline ends. CDR1 is SSHAT, CDR2 FNYEAQ, per germline (reference sequence). The CDR3 is 15 residues long. The CDR3 DNA sequence: TGTGCCAGCAGCTTAGTTGCAGGTAGCACAGATACGCAGTATTTT. Amino acid sequence: CASSLVAGSTDTQYF. Looking up the rest from reference TRBV7-7 and TRBJ2-3 gives the full variable domain: GAGVSQSPRYKVTKRGQDVTLRCDPISSHATLYWYQQALGQGPEFLTYFNYEAQPDKSGLPSDRFSAERPEGSISTLTIQRTEQRDSAMYRCASSLVAGSTDTQYFGPGTRLTVL.

CDR3 protein: CASSYWTGPTGELFF. In DNA form, the CDR3 reads TGTGCCAGCAGCTACTGGACAGGGCCCACCGGGGAGCTGTTTTTT. The genes are TRBV7-2 and TRBJ2-2; 8 bases fit TRBD1. Germline V gene sequence: CDR1 SGHTA, CDR2 FQGNSA. Trimming cost V 4 bases and J 4 bases; bases outside gene matches: 5. This CDR3 contains 15 residues.

J is TRBJ2-7 and V is TRBV11-3; 8 positions match TRBD2. V shed 3 bases, J shed 2 bases, and the junction held 6 bases outside the gene matches. The CDR3 sequence is 15 residues long. Germline assignment: CDR1 SGHNT and CDR2 YENEEA. The CDR3 loop reads CASSFRAGGAYEQYF. DNA for the CDR3: TGTGCCAGCAGCTTTCGGGCGGGAGGCGCCTACGAGCAGTACTTC.

The CDR3 reads CASSQTGQNGISEQYF. CDR3 DNA: TGTGCCAGCAGCCAGACGGGACAAAATGGTATCTCCGAGCAGTACTTC. This chain links TRBV4-2 with TRBJ2-7; D is possibly TRBD1 (6 bases). Deletions cut 3 bases from V and 6 bases from J, with 21 bases between. Germline V lookup: CDR1 LGHNA, CDR2 YNFKEQ. There are 16 residues in the CDR3.

This chain connects TRBV4-3 to TRBJ2-1; the match to TRBD2 covers 11 bases. With 0 bases clipped from V and 5 bases from J, the junction kept 0 bases outside the gene matches. Germline loops: CDR1 LGHNA, CDR2 YSLEER. This CDR3 comprises 15 residues. The DNA for the CDR3 is TGCGCCAGCAGCCAAGAGGGACTAGCGGACAATGAGCAGTTCTTC. Residues: CASSQEGLADNEQFF.

A word on this clone: Distinct nucleotide sequences in the sample also encode this CDR3. V is TRBV18 and J is TRBJ2-2; 9 nucleotides agree with TRBD1. The CDR3 covers 14 residues. V lost 3 bases to trimming and J lost 8 bases; unmatched junction nucleotides: 4. Germline CDR1 reads KGHSH; CDR2 reads LQKENI. The CDR3 loop reads CASSPDRGTGELFF. For the CDR3, the DNA is TGTGCCAGCTCACCGGACAGGGGTACGGGGGAGCTGTTTTTT.

Worth noting for this clone: One junction end does not reproduce the germline sequence, and a read error may be involved. This chain's CDR3 is CASSGTGGTDTQYF. As DNA, the CDR3 is TGTGCCAGCAGTGGTACAGGGGGCACGGATACGCAGTATTTT. The V gene is TRBV28, the J gene TRBJ2-3, with TRBD1 matching over 9 bases. CDR1 is MDHEN and CDR2 is SYDVKM in the germline V gene. The CDR3 totals 14 residues.